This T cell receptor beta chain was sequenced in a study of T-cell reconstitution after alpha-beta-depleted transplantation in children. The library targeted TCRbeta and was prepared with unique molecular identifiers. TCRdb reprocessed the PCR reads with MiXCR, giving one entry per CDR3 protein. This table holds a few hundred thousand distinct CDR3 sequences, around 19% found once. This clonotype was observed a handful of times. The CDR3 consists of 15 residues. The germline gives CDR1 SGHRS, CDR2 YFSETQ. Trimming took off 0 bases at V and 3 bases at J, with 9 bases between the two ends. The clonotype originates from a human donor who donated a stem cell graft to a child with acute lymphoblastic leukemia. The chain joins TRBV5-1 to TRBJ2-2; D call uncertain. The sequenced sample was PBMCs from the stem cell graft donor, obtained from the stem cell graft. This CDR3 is CASSLVQLDTGELFF. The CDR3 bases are TGCGCCAGCAGCTTGGTTCAACTGGACACCGGGGAGCTGTTTTTT.